The clone carrying this TCR beta chain was detected once. Investigators took RNA and DNA out together from about 21-30 mg of unsorted bulk tissue. V lost 9 bases and J 0 bases, leaving 16 bases between the germline ends. CDR1 and CDR2 (germline): MDHEN, SYDVKM. CDR3 length equals 15 residues. Reverse transcription of around 500 ng total RNA with a constant-region primer produced TCR beta cDNA. Employing slightly modified ARM-PCR, three nested multiplex PCR rounds were run, and these gave rise to the TCR beta libraries. Primers for the first two PCR rounds were TRBV1-TRBV30 forward primers and a C-beta reverse primer (about 9 cycles per round). TCRdb passed the multiplex PCR reads through MiXCR, listing each CDR3 protein once. The sample consists of under 90,000 distinct CDR3 sequences, 55% to 85% of them appearing once. This sample is part of a study of tumor-infiltrating lymphocytes in primary liver carcinoma.

This receptor was obtained from a man in his forties or fifties with primary liver carcinoma and hepatitis B virus infection. The chain links TRBV28 to TRBJ2-3; a weak D match, TRBD2 (5 bases). Specimen: liver tumor tissue from sampling region 1. Subset reported: tumor region T1, superior pole. The CDR3 region is CASTLRVGSTDTQYF. In DNA, the CDR3 is TGTGCCAGTACTCTGCGGGTAGGGAGCACAGATACGCAGTATTTT.